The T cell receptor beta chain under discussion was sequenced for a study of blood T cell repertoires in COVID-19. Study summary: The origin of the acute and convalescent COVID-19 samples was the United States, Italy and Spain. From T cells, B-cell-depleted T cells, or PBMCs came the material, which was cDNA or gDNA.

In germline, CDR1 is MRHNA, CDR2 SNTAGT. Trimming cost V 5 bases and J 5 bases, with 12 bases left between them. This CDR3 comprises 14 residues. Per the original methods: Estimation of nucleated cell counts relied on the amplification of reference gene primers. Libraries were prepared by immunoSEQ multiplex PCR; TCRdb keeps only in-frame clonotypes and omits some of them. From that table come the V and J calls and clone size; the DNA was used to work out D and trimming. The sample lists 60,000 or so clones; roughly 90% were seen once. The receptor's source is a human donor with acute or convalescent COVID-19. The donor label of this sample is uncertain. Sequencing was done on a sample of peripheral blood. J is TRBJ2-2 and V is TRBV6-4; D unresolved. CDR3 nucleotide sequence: TGTGCCAGCAGTCAAAACCCCGAGACCGGGGAGCTGTTTTTT. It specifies CASSQNPETGELFF.